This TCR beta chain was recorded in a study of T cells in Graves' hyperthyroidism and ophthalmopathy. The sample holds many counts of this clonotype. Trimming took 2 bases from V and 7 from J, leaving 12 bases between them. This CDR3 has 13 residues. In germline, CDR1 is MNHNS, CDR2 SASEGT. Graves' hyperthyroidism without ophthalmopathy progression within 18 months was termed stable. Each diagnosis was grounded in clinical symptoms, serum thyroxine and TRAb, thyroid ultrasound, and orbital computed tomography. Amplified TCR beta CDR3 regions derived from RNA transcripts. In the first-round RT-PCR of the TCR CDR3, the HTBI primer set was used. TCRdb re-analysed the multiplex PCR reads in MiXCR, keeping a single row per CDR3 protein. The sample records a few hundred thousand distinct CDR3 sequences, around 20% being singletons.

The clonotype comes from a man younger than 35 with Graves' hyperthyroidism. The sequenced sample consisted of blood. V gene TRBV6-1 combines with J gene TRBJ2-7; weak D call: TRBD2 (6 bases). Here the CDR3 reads CASSERREGEQYF. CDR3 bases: TGTGCCAGCAGTGAAAGGCGGGAAGGGGAGCAGTACTTC.